This T cell receptor (beta chain) was observed in a study of early T cells in non-severe SARS-CoV-2 infection. This clonotype was picked up a small number of times. Trimming stripped 11 bases from V and 1 base from J, with 11 bases between. The germline gives CDR1 MDHEN, CDR2 SYDVKM. The CDR3 totals 13 residues. TCRdb reprocessed the 5' RACE reads with MiXCR, giving one entry per CDR3 protein. The sample consists of fewer than 60,000 distinct CDR3 sequences, roughly 11% of them appearing once. The chain uses TRBV28 and TRBJ2-2; D gene ambiguous. The clonotype was recovered from an adult who was a healthcare worker with PCR-confirmed SARS-CoV-2 infection or an uninfected control (not recorded which). Sequenced: whole blood. The CDR3 DNA reads as TGTGCCGGGCTTAGCCAGAACACCGGGGAGCTGTTTTTT. Its translation: CAGLSQNTGELFF.